These 25 T cell receptor beta chains were sequenced from one sample in a study of graft-versus-host responses after intestinal transplantation (dated by TCRdb to the early 2020s). The library came from the immunoSEQ multiplex PCR assay. TCRdb obtained this table from immuneACCESS and retained in-frame rearrangements with V and J assigned. These tables miss some clones; where compared with another copy, unresolved V genes account for less than half of the shortfall, and the remainder is unexplained. The sample contains around 39,000 clones, over 85% of them found a single time. About 4% of the sample goes to the ten largest clones. Specimen: PBMCs, collected 700 to 850 days after intestinal transplantation. The receptors shown here come from a human patient who received an intestinal transplant, so some T cells may come from the graft donor.

The chain couples TRBV6-5 to TRBJ2-1, with D hard to call. The CDR3 loop spans 14 amino acids. Per the germline V gene, CDR1 is MNHEY and CDR2 is SVGAGI. Trimming left V 6 bases short and J 5 bases short, with 14 bases between. The CDR3 region has the DNA TGTGCCAGCAGCGACCCAAAAGCCCACAATGAGCAGTTCTTC. Its translation: CASSDPKAHNEQFF.

The table lists this clone with a few counts. The chain couples TRBV6-5 to TRBJ2-1, with 7 bases matching TRBD1. The CDR3 length is 15 residues. V lost 7 bases and J lost 4; bases outside the gene matches: 10. Germline V gene data show CDR1 as MNHEY and CDR2 as SVGAGI. The DNA of the CDR3 is TGTGCCAGCACTCGACAGGGTAGGAGTTACAATGAGCAGTTCTTC. It encodes CASTRQGRSYNEQFF.

V and J are TRBV19 and TRBJ1-4, with unresolved D. The CDR3 sequence is 17 residues long. Germline V gives CDR1 LNHDA, CDR2 SQIVND (reference sequence). Trimming removed 1 base from V and 0 bases from J, with 12 bases in between. CDR3 sequence: CASSIGDRATTNEKLFF. The DNA for the CDR3 is TGTGCCAGTAGTATAGGTGATCGAGCCACAACTAATGAAAAACTGTTTTTT.

This chain joins TRBV30 and TRBJ2-1; the D is unclear. The CDR3 runs to 15 residues. CDR1 and CDR2 (germline): GTSNPN, SVGIG (reference sequence). Trimming left V 5 bases short and J 2 bases short, with 16 bases between. CDR3 loop: CAWDRIGPPYNEQFF. The CDR3 DNA reads as TGTGCCTGGGATAGAATAGGCCCGCCCTACAATGAGCAGTTCTTC.

The chain uses TRBV28 and TRBJ1-1, with D perhaps TRBD1 (5 bases). V lost 10 bases, J lost 2 bases, and 14 bases lay in between. CDR3 size: 13 residues. CDR1 MDHEN and CDR2 SYDVKM come from the germline V gene. CDR3 amino acids: CATADTFNTEAFF. The CDR3, as DNA: TGTGCCACCGCGGACACCTTTAACACTGAAGCTTTCTTT.

The CDR3 reads CASSYAEGYTF. CDR3 sequence (DNA): TGTGCCAGCAGTTACGCCGAGGGCTACACCTTC. This chain connects TRBV6-6 to TRBJ1-2; D ambiguous. This CDR3 contains 11 residues. Trimming shortened V by 2 bases and J by 8 bases, and 6 bases separated the two germline ends. Looked up from germline, CDR1 is MNHNY and CDR2 is SVGAGI (reference sequence).

This sequence joins TRBV6-5 and TRBJ2-3; perhaps TRBD1 as D (5 bases). The CDR3 is made up of 15 amino acids. The V gene lost 0 bases and the J gene lost 5 bases, with 12 bases spanning the gap. Germline lookup yields CDR1 MNHEY and CDR2 SVGAGI. The CDR3 DNA follows: TGTGCCAGCAGTTACTCGAGCCAGGGTGGAGATACGCAGTATTTT. Translation: CASSYSSQGGDTQYF.

This clone was seen a few times. CDR3 sequence: CASSSSYEQYF. CDR3 coding DNA: TGTGCCAGCTCCAGCTCCTACGAGCAGTACTTC. J is TRBJ2-7 and V is TRBV18; no firm D call. V was shortened by 6 bases and J by 0 bases, with 3 bases between the two germline ends. Germline V gene sequence: CDR1 KGHSH, CDR2 LQKENI. CDR3 length: 11 residues.

This chain connects TRBV7-6 to TRBJ2-1; perhaps TRBD2 as D (5 bases). V was pared by 4 bases and J by 4 bases, with 17 bases between. The germline CDR1 and CDR2 sequences are SGHVS and FNYEAQ. The CDR3 contains 16 residues. The CDR3 DNA is TGTGCCAGCAGCTCCCTAGCTCAAGTGGGGTACAATGAGCAGTTCTTC. This codes for CASSSLAQVGYNEQFF.

The chain joins TRBV5-1 to TRBJ1-1; 8 bases align to TRBD1. V lost 4 bases to trimming and J lost 2 bases; unmatched junction nucleotides: 4. The CDR3 contains 14 residues. Looked up from germline, CDR1 is SGHRS and CDR2 is YFSETQ. The CDR3 reads CASSTTGVNTEAFF. The CDR3 DNA reads as TGCGCCAGCAGCACGACAGGGGTAAACACTGAAGCTTTCTTT. Together with reference TRBV5-1 and TRBJ1-1, the CDR3 gives the full variable domain: KAGVTQTPRYLIKTRGQQVTLSCSPISGHRSVSWYQQTPGQGLQFLFEYFSETQRNKGNFPGRFSGRQFSNSRSEMNVSTLELGDSALYLCASSTTGVNTEAFFGQGTRLTVV.

The chain couples TRBV5-1 to TRBJ2-7; D possibly corresponds to TRBD2 (6 bases). Germline-derived CDR1 and CDR2 are SGHRS and YFSETQ. The CDR3 covers 16 residues. Trimming removed 2 bases from V and 6 bases from J, with 21 bases in between. CDR3: CASSFTPTSLEGEQYF. The CDR3 DNA reads as TGCGCCAGCAGCTTCACTCCGACATCGCTGGAGGGCGAGCAGTACTTC.

The chain has TRBV2 and TRBJ1-2; D unclear. Germline assignment: CDR1 SNHLY and CDR2 FYNNEI. The V end was cut by 5 bases, the J end by 1 base, with 8 bases between. The CDR3 contains 13 residues. The CDR3 DNA is TGTGCCAGCAGTATGGAAAGTAACTATGGCTACACCTTC. Translating it yields CASSMESNYGYTF.

The chain is built from TRBV14 and TRBJ2-1; weak D call: TRBD1 (6 bases). Trimming cost V 4 bases and J 9 bases, with 10 bases left between them. CDR1 is SGHDN, CDR2 FVKESK, per germline. The CDR3 has 12 residues. Here the CDR3 reads CASSPRGSEQFF. CDR3 sequence (DNA): TGTGCCAGCAGCCCCAGGGGTTCTGAGCAGTTCTTC.

The chain combines TRBV2 with TRBJ1-2; 7 bases fit TRBD1. V gave up 0 bases and J gave up 7 bases; unmatched junction bases: 5. The CDR3 consists of 14 residues. From germline, CDR1 is SNHLY and CDR2 FYNNEI. CDR3 loop: CASSEAHRGAGYTF. CDR3 DNA: TGTGCCAGCAGTGAAGCGCACAGGGGTGCTGGCTACACCTTC.

CDR3 loop: CASSPSGSSTDTQYF. CDR3 in DNA: TGTGCCAGTAGTCCTAGCGGGAGTAGCACAGATACGCAGTATTTT. This rearrangement joins TRBV19 to TRBJ2-3; 10 nucleotides align to TRBD2. The J segment lost 0 bases and the V segment lost 5 bases, leaving 2 bases of the junction unmatched. This CDR3 has 15 residues. Germline V gene data show CDR1 as LNHDA and CDR2 as SQIVND (reference sequence).

The chain uses TRBV10-3 and TRBJ1-1; no reliable D call. Germline values: CDR1 ENHRY, CDR2 SYGVKD. The CDR3 length is 14 residues. With 0 bases removed from V and 0 bases from J, the gap between germline ends came to 5 bases. The CDR3 DNA reads TGTGCCATCAGTGAGTCGGCGGTGAACACTGAAGCTTTCTTT. Protein: CAISESAVNTEAFF.

The V and J genes are TRBV29-1 and TRBJ2-1; TRBD2 matches 12 bases. The ends lost 4 bases at V and 13 bases at J; junction bases unmatched: 5. Germline loops: CDR1 SQVTM, CDR2 ANQGSEA. This CDR3 contains 12 residues. The CDR3 is CSVGTSGIPQFF. The CDR3, as DNA: TGCAGCGTTGGGACTAGCGGGATTCCCCAGTTCTTC.

The chain uses TRBV7-6 and TRBJ2-5; D unresolved. In germline, CDR1 is SGHVS, CDR2 FNYEAQ. This CDR3 has 14 residues. V was cut by 2 bases and J by 5 bases, with 12 bases left in between. The CDR3 loop reads CASSLRPPGETQYF. The CDR3 DNA sequence: TGTGCCAGCAGCTTAAGACCGCCCGGGGAGACCCAGTACTTC.

This rearrangement joins TRBV27 to TRBJ2-7; weak D call: TRBD1 (5 bases). Per germline, CDR1 MNHEY and CDR2 SMNVEV (reference sequence). The CDR3 runs 13 residues. V lost 2 bases and J lost 1, with 6 bases in between. The CDR3 loop is CASSLDRSYEQYF. The CDR3 DNA reads as TGTGCCAGCAGTTTAGACAGATCCTACGAGCAGTACTTC.

The chain uses TRBV29-1 and TRBJ1-2; 8 nucleotides align to TRBD1. Trimming took 6 bases from V and 4 from J; bases not matched to a gene: 4. CDR1 and CDR2 from the germline V gene are SQVTM and ANQGSEA. The length of the CDR3 is 12 residues. CDR3 in DNA: TGCAGCGTATCCGGGACAGGCTATGGCTACACCTTC. It yields the protein CSVSGTGYGYTF.

The rearrangement joins TRBV2 to TRBJ2-7, with D tentatively TRBD1 (6 bases). The V end lost 8 bases, the J end lost 3 bases, and 8 bases lay between the germline ends. The CDR3 is made up of 11 amino acids. The germline CDR1 and CDR2 sequences are SNHLY and FYNNEI. In DNA, the CDR3 is TGTGCCAGCGGGACAAGCTACGAGCAGTACTTC. Encoded protein: CASGTSYEQYF.

This chain links TRBV5-4 with TRBJ1-6; no firm D call. Germline-derived CDR1 and CDR2 are SGHNT and YYREEE (reference sequence). Trimming stripped 0 bases from V and 8 bases from J, with 6 bases between. The CDR3 is made up of 13 amino acids. In nucleotides, the CDR3 is TGTGCCAGCAGCTTGGACGGGGATTCACCCCTCCACTTT. This gives the protein CASSLDGDSPLHF. Supplemented by reference TRBV5-4 and TRBJ1-6, the full variable domain reads ETGVTQSPTHLIKTRGQQVTLRCSSQSGHNTVSWYQQALGQGPQFIFQYYREEENGRGNFPPRFSGLQFPNYSSELNVNALELDDSALYLCASSLDGDSPLHFGNGTRLTVT.

This chain joins TRBV18 and TRBJ2-2; 11 bases fit TRBD2. The CDR3 totals 16 residues. The junction had 1 base not matched to a gene; V was cut back by 3 bases and J by 1 base. In germline, CDR1 is KGHSH, CDR2 LQKENI. CDR3: CASSPGTSGNTGELFF. CDR3 nucleotide sequence: TGTGCCAGCTCACCCGGGACTAGCGGGAACACCGGGGAGCTGTTTTTT.

This chain uses TRBV11-3 with TRBJ2-2; a weak D match, TRBD1 (6 bases). The CDR3 is 15 residues long. Germline CDR1 and CDR2: SGHNT and YENEEA. V lost 4 bases and J lost 2, with 11 bases in between. For the CDR3, the DNA is TGTGCCAGCAGCTACGGGACAAAAAACACCGGGGAGCTGTTTTTT. Translation: CASSYGTKNTGELFF.

The chain links TRBV10-3 to TRBJ2-5, with TRBD2 matching over 8 bases. The germline V gene has CDR1 ENHRY and CDR2 SYGVKD. V shed 2 bases, J shed 5 bases, and the junction held 4 bases outside the gene matches. The CDR3 is made up of 14 amino acids. CDR3 DNA: TGTGCCATCAGTGAGACTCCGGGGGGGGAGACCCAGTACTTC. Amino acid sequence: CAISETPGGETQYF.